The sequence of this TCR beta chain was determined in a study of metastatic and nonmetastatic thyroid tumors. Background on the study: Thyroid patients, malignant and benign, had repertoires compared across blood and tumor or nodule tissue.

Ahead of thyroid surgery, no patient had received treatment of any kind. TCRdb reprocessed the PCR reads using MiXCR. The table has approximately 50,000 clones, about 4.2% seen once; the top ten hold around a tenth. Many counts were recorded for this clone. Its antigen is still unknown. With a much larger clone just one base away, this may be a read error. The CDR3 ends on some other residue instead of the conserved phenylalanine or tryptophan, so this is likely a read error. Germline loops: CDR1 DFQATT, CDR2 SNEGSKA (reference sequence). V lost 6 bases, J lost 4 bases, and 7 bases stayed unmatched. This CDR3 contains 13 residues. Study-wide results and limits: For both blood and tumor, malignant thyroid tumors reportedly showed significantly higher TCR beta diversity than benign nodules did.

The sequence was obtained from a female donor with papillary thyroid cancer or a benign thyroid nodule (not recorded which). Some clones in this sample may be carry-over from other donors' samples. The gene calls are TRBV20-1 and TRBJ2-7; the match to TRBD1 covers 9 bases. The specimen was blood. CDR3 residues: CSAQQGAVYEQYS. CDR3 nucleotides: TGCAGTGCCCAACAGGGGGCTGTATACGAGCAGTACTCC.